Given below is one TCR beta chain in context. What it recognizes is unknown. The V gene end was trimmed by 4 bases and the J gene end by 5 bases; junction bases not matched to a gene: 10. This CDR3 contains 16 residues. Germline V lookup: CDR1 SGDLS, CDR2 YYNGEE. Mixed chimerism was transient after nonmyeloablative marrow transplants from related graft donors. The repertoire was sequenced with immunoSEQ multiplex PCR; TCRdb's copy has only in-frame clones and lacks some. The top ten hold around 1.6% of the sample, which has 90,000 or so clones, roughly 93% seen once. This sample was taken from a study of Tregs in tolerant kidney transplant recipients. Study findings and constraints: Nucleotide sequences could not be compared across some patients' samples due to primer changes. The small number of patients limits these findings pending further validation. Tregs expanded with activated donor B cells seemed most donor-specific.

The V gene is TRBV9, the J gene TRBJ2-2, with 8 bases matching TRBD2. The receptor comes from a human patient who received a combined kidney and bone marrow transplant. The graft donor may account for some of the T cells. The sequences come from CD4+ T cells from blood (PBMCs), collected 12 months after the transplant. CDR3 sequence: CASSRSGTRNTGELFF. CDR3 nucleotides: TGTGCCAGCAGCCGTTCCGGGACTAGGAATACCGGGGAGCTGTTTTTT.